A selection of T cell receptor beta chains follows, all from one sample in a study of T cells in Graves' hyperthyroidism and ophthalmopathy. Using its own MiXCR run on the multiplex PCR reads, TCRdb lists one record per CDR3 protein. The sample shows approximately 360,000 distinct CDR3 sequences, roughly 14% of them seen only once. Source material: blood. All receptors come from a woman between 18 and 29 years old with Graves' hyperthyroidism that later progressed to Graves' ophthalmopathy. The CDR3 runs from the conserved cysteine through the conserved F or W. Each record gives: CDR3 protein, D gene, J gene, V gene. A D gene is named only where the DNA matches it firmly.

CASSPYRGLGGNEQFF	TRBD1	TRBJ2-1	TRBV19
CASSPFDRGISETQYF	TRBD1	TRBJ2-5	TRBV5-1
CASSKDPYNEQFF	.	TRBJ2-1	TRBV19
CASSTMTGIQETQYF	TRBD1	TRBJ2-5	TRBV6-1
CASSWGLAEETQYF	.	TRBJ2-5	TRBV6-1
CSATNEKLFF	.	TRBJ1-4	TRBV20-1
CASGLNYEQFF	.	TRBJ2-1	TRBV12-5
CASDGDTLEKLFF	.	TRBJ1-4	TRBV19
CASTPSADTQYF	.	TRBJ2-3	TRBV5-1
CASSYRLRDEQYF	.	TRBJ2-7	TRBV6-5
CSARDRPGQENYGYTF	TRBD1	TRBJ1-2	TRBV20-1
CASSGRGYEQYF	.	TRBJ2-7	TRBV2
CASSYAQSRGQPYGYTF	.	TRBJ1-2	TRBV6-5
CASSEAANPSYEQYF	.	TRBJ2-7	TRBV2
CSARAGAISSREQYF	.	TRBJ2-7	TRBV20-1
CASSFQGASPDTQYF	TRBD1	TRBJ2-3	TRBV11-2
CASSLGPRSGVTDTQYF	TRBD2	TRBJ2-3	TRBV11-3
CASSFLPSGGDQETQYF	.	TRBJ2-5	TRBV11-2
CASERESHSLETQYF	TRBD2	TRBJ2-5	TRBV12-5
CSVRTSVLNEQYF	TRBD2	TRBJ2-7	TRBV29-1
CASSLESRSGYTF	.	TRBJ1-2	TRBV28
CSATKGQGYEQYF	TRBD1	TRBJ2-7	TRBV20-1
CASSPPSGYGDTQYF	.	TRBJ2-3	TRBV18
CASSDHGGSSNQPQHF	.	TRBJ1-5	TRBV7-2
CASSQTPRTETFF	.	TRBJ1-1	TRBV9
CASKGDTRYEQYF	.	TRBJ2-7	TRBV2
CASSSPPEGRRGRSNEKLFF	.	TRBJ1-4	TRBV7-9
CASSQAAGGAGEPFF	TRBD2	TRBJ2-2	TRBV4-2
CSARDLIGEGYGYTF	.	TRBJ1-2	TRBV20-1
CASSTPPSHEQYF	.	TRBJ2-7	TRBV11-2
CASSLFPAAGGYNEQFF	TRBD2	TRBJ2-1	TRBV11-2
CASTRGGSYNEQFF	.	TRBJ2-1	TRBV7-9
CAVYYPRGLDRENIQYF	TRBD1	TRBJ2-4	TRBV28
CASSIGSYEQYF	.	TRBJ2-7	TRBV5-1
CASTRTRGADTQYF	TRBD2	TRBJ2-3	TRBV6-1
CATPPGQRLMNTEAFF	.	TRBJ1-1	TRBV3-2
CASSLGAGAEKLFF	.	TRBJ1-4	TRBV12-3/TRBV12-4
CASSPLEDSSGNTIYF	.	TRBJ1-3	TRBV3-1